This T cell receptor (beta chain) was sequenced during a study of immune evolution from preneoplasia to lung adenocarcinoma. Overall study findings and caveats: Normal lung had highest clonality; later lesions appeared denser, more diverse. Normal lung had the highest top T cell clone frequencies.

Of note for this clone: What it recognizes is unknown.

Looked up from germline, CDR1 is SGDLS and CDR2 is YYNGEE. The CDR3 is made up of 17 amino acids. V trimming: 3 bases; J trimming: 6 bases; junction bases outside the gene matches: 16. Sequencing used immunoSEQ multiplex PCR; TCRdb keeps in-frame clones, though not all of them. This table holds 8,800 or so clones, more than 60% found once. The genes are TRBV9 and TRBJ2-7; TRBD1 aligns across 9 bases. The specimen sequenced was FFPE lung adenocarcinoma in situ tissue. The source is a person between 55 and 80 years old with lung adenocarcinoma. CDR3 sequence: CASSAYSPQGQGGEQYF. The CDR3 nucleotides are TGTGCCAGCAGCGCATATTCGCCCCAGGGACAGGGAGGCGAGCAGTACTTC.